This T cell receptor (beta chain) derives from a study of response to subunit inactivated influenza vaccine. TCRdb re-derived calls from the RT-PCR reads in MiXCR, one entry per CDR3 protein. The sample lists about 650,000 distinct CDR3 sequences, approximately 14% occurring once. The CDR3 is 14 amino acids. V was clipped by 0 bases and J by 6 bases, with 12 bases between them. Per the germline V gene, CDR1 is SGHDN and CDR2 is FVKESK. This clonotype has more than one count but fewer than ten. The chain recombines TRBV14 with TRBJ2-7; possibly TRBD2 for D (5 bases). The sequencing used PBMCs from blood, collected about 14 days before vaccination. This TCR derives from a man over 45 who received an inactivated influenza vaccine. The CDR3 nucleotides are TGTGCCAGCAGCCAAGATGGAGGTCGAGCCGAGCAGTACTTC. This gives the protein CASSQDGGRAEQYF. Full variable domain (rest looked up from reference TRBV14 and TRBJ2-7): EAGVTQFPSHSVIEKGQTVTLRCDPISGHDNLYWYRRVMGKEIKFLLHFVKESKQDESGMPNNRFLAERTGGTYSTLKVQPAELEDSGVYFCASSQDGGRAEQYFGPGTRLTVT.